These 2 T cell receptor beta chains share one sample of origin, sequenced in a study of CD8+CD57+ T cells in acquired aplastic anemia (dated 2018 in TCRdb). Instrument on record: Illumina HiSeq 2000. Genomic DNA was used as template for profiling of TCR beta VDJ combinations and CDR3 sequences. In-frame beta chains were kept once TCRdb had trimmed the public reads at Q25 with fastp and called clones with MiXCR. Under each unique CDR3 protein, matching rows form one entry showing the most common genes and DNA. In this sample the table shows about 190,000 distinct CDR3 sequences, about 64% of which occur a single time. The ten largest clones represent about 43% of the sample. Sequencing used sorted CD4+, CD8+, or CD8+CD57+ T cells (not recorded which) from PBMCs. These receptors originate from a human donor with severe aplastic anemia or a healthy control (not recorded which).

The chain has TRBV20-1 and TRBJ1-6, with 8 bases lining up with TRBD1. J was trimmed by 6 bases and V by 3 bases; bases with no gene match: 7. Germline V gives CDR1 DFQATT, CDR2 SNEGSKA (reference sequence). The CDR3 consists of 15 residues. CDR3 sequence: CSASPGTGINSPLHF. Written as DNA, the CDR3 is TGCAGTGCTAGCCCCGGGACAGGAATTAATTCACCCCTCCACTTT.

This clonotype occurred a few times. This chain links TRBV12-3 or TRBV12-4 with TRBJ1-1; tentative D call: TRBD1 (5 bases). Trimming cost V 6 bases and J 0 bases, with 11 bases left between them. CDR3 length: 14 residues. The CDR3 is CASSPGGVNTEAFF. CDR3 in DNA: TGTGCCAGCAGCCCTGGGGGGGTGAACACTGAAGCTTTCTTT.